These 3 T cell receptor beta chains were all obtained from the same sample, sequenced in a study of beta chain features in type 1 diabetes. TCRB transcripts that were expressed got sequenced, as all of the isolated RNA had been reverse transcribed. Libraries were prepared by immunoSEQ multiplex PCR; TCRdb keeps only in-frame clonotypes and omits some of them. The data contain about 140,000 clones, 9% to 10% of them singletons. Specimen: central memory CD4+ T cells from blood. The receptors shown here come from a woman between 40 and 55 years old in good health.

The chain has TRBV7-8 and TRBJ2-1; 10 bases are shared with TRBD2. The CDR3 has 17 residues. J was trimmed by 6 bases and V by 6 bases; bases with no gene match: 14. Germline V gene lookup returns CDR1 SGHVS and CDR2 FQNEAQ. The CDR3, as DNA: TGTGCCAGCAGTCTGAGCGGGGGGGGGCCGCTGGGCAATGAGCAGTTCTTC. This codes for CASSLSGGGPLGNEQFF.

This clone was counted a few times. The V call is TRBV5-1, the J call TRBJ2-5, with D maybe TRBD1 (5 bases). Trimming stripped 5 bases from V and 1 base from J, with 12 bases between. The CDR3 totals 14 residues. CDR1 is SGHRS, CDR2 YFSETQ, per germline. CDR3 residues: CASRFDSVQETQYF. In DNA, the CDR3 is TGCGCCAGCAGATTTGACAGCGTCCAAGAGACCCAGTACTTC.

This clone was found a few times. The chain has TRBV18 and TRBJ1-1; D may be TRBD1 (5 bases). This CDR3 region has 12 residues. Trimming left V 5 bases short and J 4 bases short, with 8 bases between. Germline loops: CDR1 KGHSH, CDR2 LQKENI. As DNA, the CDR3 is TGTGCCAGCTCATCCCAGGGCACTGAAGCTTTCTTT. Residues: CASSSQGTEAFF.